What follows describes a single T cell receptor beta chain. A single count supports this clone. Its binding antigen is unknown. Base qualities are missing; no much larger clone stands one base away. The CDR3 regions of human TCRbeta chains were analyzed by immunosequencing. Per the authors' processing: TCRs in the repertoires were compared against a reference library of SARS-CoV-2-specific TCRs that had been generated with the MIRA antigen-specificity platform. Breadth was defined as the fraction of unique TCRs that were SARS-CoV-2-associated. Depth was defined as the fraction of total T cells that were SARS-CoV-2-associated. Using the MIRA data, each spike-specific TCR was mapped to the spike region that the TCR reacts to and placed in a CD4 or CD8 class. Log10-transformed breadth and depth values were compared by one-way ANOVA with Sidak's multiple comparisons tests. This is the immuneACCESS table as TCRdb keeps it, with only in-frame sequences that have V and J called. A part of the clones is gone; compared with another copy, unresolved V genes explain less than half, and the rest is unexplained. V, J and clone size are those of that table, while D and trimming were read from the DNA. For this sample there are 150,000 to 200,000 clones; about 90% appear just once. The ten largest make up around 1.3% of the sample.

Reading the label with the study, this specimen's time point is: about 28 days (+/-7) after the second vaccine dose. AZD1222 recipients whose second dose came at about 4 weeks and those whose second dose came at about 12 weeks were combined into one group, since spike-specific TCR depth and breadth did not differ between the two schedules. Vaccinee samples were obtained from the UK trials COV001 and COV002, which included a single-blind randomized controlled phase 2/3 trial of AZD1222 (ChAdOx1 nCoV-19) in healthy adults. For TCRbeta chain sequencing, PBMC samples from trial participants were taken at day 0 and at day 28 after the second dose. The data are from a study of T cell responses to AZD1222 COVID-19 vaccine (dated by TCRdb to the early 2020s). Notes on the research overall: A total of approximately 240 trial participants underwent TCR sequencing, of whom about 200 received two doses of AZD1222 and about 25 received two doses of the MenACWY control vaccine. Trial participants were enrolled by age into 18-55, 56-69 and 70-plus year subgroups, with approximately 150, 30 and 60 TCR-sequenced participants respectively.

The investigation overall reported the following: Epitopes outside the regions mutated in the B.1.351 and B.1.1.7 variants were reportedly recognized by nearly half of the unique spike-specific TCRs. Most participants were white British and females outnumbered males, and the authors suggested that clonal diversity may have been underestimated. Vaccine-associated CD4 TCRs spanned the whole spike protein, with dominant responses in regions 160-218 and 743-854. Conclusions about previously exposed vaccinees are limited, since just 5 to 7 AZD1222 recipients were seropositive for SARS-CoV-2 at baseline. No day 14 peak-response samples were available, so repertoires were characterized only after the peak T cell response. A significant rise in spike-specific TCR breadth and depth was observed after two AZD1222 doses relative to day 0 and relative to MenACWY recipients. The 56-69-year group was small, and its depth increase did not reach significance, likely because of low power.

The CDR3 spans 14 residues, from the cysteine through the phenylalanine. Here the CDR3 DNA is all that survives: 42 bases in frame from base 1. Trimmed from V: 3 bases; trimmed from J: 7 bases; junction bases lacking a gene match: 3. Per the germline V gene, ENHRY is the CDR1 and SYGVKD is the CDR2. Recombination connected TRBV10-3 to TRBJ2-1, with 10 central nucleotides matching TRBD1. The sequences come from peripheral blood, collected 28 days after the second AZD1222 dose. This clonotype was obtained from an adult who received the AZD1222 COVID-19 vaccine. The DNA sequence reads TGTGCCATCAGTGATGGGGACAGGGGAAATGAGCAGTTCTTC. This yields the protein CAISDGDRGNEQFF.